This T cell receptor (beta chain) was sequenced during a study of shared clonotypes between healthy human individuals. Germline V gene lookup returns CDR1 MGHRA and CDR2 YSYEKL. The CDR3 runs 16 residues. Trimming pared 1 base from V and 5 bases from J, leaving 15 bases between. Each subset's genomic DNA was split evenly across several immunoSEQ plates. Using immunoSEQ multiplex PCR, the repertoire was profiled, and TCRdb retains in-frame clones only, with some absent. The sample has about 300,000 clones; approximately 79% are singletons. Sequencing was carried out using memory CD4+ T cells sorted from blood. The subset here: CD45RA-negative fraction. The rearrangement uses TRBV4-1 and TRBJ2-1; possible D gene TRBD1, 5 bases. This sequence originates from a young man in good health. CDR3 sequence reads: CASSQVGAARHNEQFF. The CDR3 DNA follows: TGCGCCAGCAGCCAAGTTGGGGCGGCCAGGCACAATGAGCAGTTCTTC.